These 27 T cell receptor beta chains originate from one sample sequenced in a study of T cell responses to AZD1222 COVID-19 vaccine. The data were produced by immunoSEQ multiplex PCR, yet TCRdb's version contains in-frame clones alone and is incomplete. The sample consists of over 130,000 clones, 75% to 95% of them appearing once. The sequences come from peripheral blood, collected 28 days after the second AZD1222 dose. The receptors come from an adult who received the AZD1222 COVID-19 vaccine.

The V and J genes are TRBV5-1 and TRBJ2-3; 8 nucleotides agree with TRBD1. With 6 bases clipped from V and 2 bases from J, the junction kept 11 bases outside the gene matches. Germline V lookup: CDR1 SGHRS, CDR2 YFSETQ. The CDR3 runs to 16 residues. The CDR3 is CASNHPGGKFTDTQYF. DNA for the CDR3: TGCGCCAGCAACCACCCAGGGGGCAAATTCACAGATACGCAGTATTTT.

The DNA for the CDR3 is TGTGCCAGCAGAAATGGTCTCTCCAATGAAAAACTGTTTTTT. It yields the protein CASRNGLSNEKLFF. This sequence joins TRBV3-1 (or the pseudogene TRBV3-2) and TRBJ1-4; unclear D gene. CDR1 and CDR2 from the germline V gene are LGHDT and YNNKEL (reference sequence). V lost 6 bases and J 5 bases, leaving 13 bases between the germline ends. The CDR3 runs to 14 residues.

The J gene is TRBJ2-4, the V gene TRBV2, with 8 bases aligning to TRBD2. V dropped 6 bases and J dropped 3; count of bases not matched to a gene: 7. The CDR3 is 15 residues long. Germline assignment: CDR1 SNHLY and CDR2 FYNNEI. CDR3 sequence (DNA): TGTGCCAGCAGGCCAGCGGGAGCAGACAAAAACATTCAGTACTTC. It encodes CASRPAGADKNIQYF.

A note on this clone: The same CDR3 is also encoded by other DNA sequences in this sample. This sequence joins TRBV20-1 and TRBJ2-5; no firm D call. Germline V CDR1 and CDR2: DFQATT, SNEGSKA (reference sequence). This CDR3 spans 10 amino acids. The V end was cut by 6 bases, the J end by 2 bases, with 4 bases between. The CDR3 here is CSATQETQYF. CDR3 coding DNA: TGCAGTGCCACACAAGAGACCCAGTACTTC.

The V call is TRBV7-9, the J call TRBJ2-3; the match to TRBD2 covers 13 bases. With 1 base clipped from V and 4 bases from J, the junction kept 2 bases outside the gene matches. Germline V gene lookup returns CDR1 SEHNR and CDR2 FQNEAQ (reference sequence). This CDR3 has 16 amino acids. The CDR3 coding sequence is TGTGCCAGCAGCTTAGAACTAGCGGGAGGGGCAGATACGCAGTATTTT. Protein product: CASSLELAGGADTQYF.

The rearrangement links TRBV7-8 to TRBJ1-2; a weak D match, TRBD1 (5 bases). The germline CDR1 and CDR2 sequences are SGHVS and FQNEAQ. The germline V and J ends were trimmed by 6 bases and 9 bases, with 11 bases remaining between them. CDR3 length: 11 residues. The CDR3 reads CASRRGVSYTF. The CDR3 DNA reads TGTGCCAGCAGAAGGGGTGTGAGCTACACCTTC.

The gene calls are TRBV11-2 and TRBJ2-7; TRBD1 matches at 8 bases. Looked up from germline, CDR1 is SGHAT and CDR2 is FQNNGV. V was clipped by 5 bases and J by 4 bases; unmatched bases: 7. The CDR3 extends over 14 amino acids. The CDR3 region has the DNA TGTGCCAGCAGCGACAGACAGGGGATATACGAGCAGTACTTC. It encodes CASSDRQGIYEQYF.

The chain combines TRBV29-1 with TRBJ2-2, with D possibly TRBD2 on 6 matching bases. CDR1 SQVTM and CDR2 ANQGSEA come from the germline V gene. V shed 4 bases and J shed 8 bases, with 11 bases lying between them. This CDR3 has 12 residues. The CDR3: CSVGQGGGELFF. The DNA of the CDR3 is TGCAGCGTTGGTCAGGGAGGTGGGGAGCTGTTTTTT.

The chain is built from TRBV30 and TRBJ1-1; weak D call: TRBD1 (6 bases). Germline lookup yields CDR1 GTSNPN and CDR2 SVGIG (reference sequence). Trimming pared 0 bases from V and 8 bases from J, leaving 10 bases between. The CDR3 spans 12 residues. CDR3 loop: CAWSVQGQEAFF. CDR3 in DNA: TGTGCCTGGAGTGTACAGGGCCAGGAAGCTTTCTTT.

The chain carries TRBV6-5 and TRBJ2-1; TRBD1 is a possible D gene (6 bases). This CDR3 spans 15 amino acids. Per germline, CDR1 MNHEY and CDR2 SVGAGI. The V and J ends lost 0 bases and 7 bases respectively, with 13 bases between them. The CDR3 region has the DNA TGTGCCAGCAGTTACTCGAATGGAAGGGGGAATGAGCAGTTCTTC. Protein: CASSYSNGRGNEQFF.

This chain uses TRBV30 with TRBJ1-6, with TRBD1 matching 7 bases. Germline CDR1 reads GTSNPN; CDR2 reads SVGIG (reference sequence). V lost 3 bases, J lost 0 bases, and 11 bases stayed unmatched. This CDR3 comprises 18 residues. This chain's CDR3 is CAWSREGARSSYNSPLHF. Here the CDR3 DNA reads TGTGCCTGGAGCCGGGAGGGGGCGCGGAGCTCCTATAATTCACCCCTCCACTTT.

This clone was counted only a few times. The gene calls are TRBV2 and TRBJ1-1, with TRBD1 matching 8 bases. The CDR3 is 14 amino acids. Germline CDR1 and CDR2: SNHLY and FYNNEI. J was trimmed by 5 bases and V by 4 bases; bases with no gene match: 6. The CDR3 bases are TGTGCCAGCAGTGTAATGACAGGGGAAACTGAAGCTTTCTTT. As protein: CASSVMTGETEAFF.

V gene TRBV2 combines with J gene TRBJ2-5; 7 positions agree with TRBD2. V lost 2 bases, J lost 5 bases, and 5 bases stayed unmatched. Germline CDR1 reads SNHLY; CDR2 reads FYNNEI. The CDR3 is 14 amino acids. The CDR3 bases are TGTGCCAGCAGTGAAACGCGAGCGGGGGAGACCCAGTACTTC. The encoded protein is CASSETRAGETQYF. The variable domain in full, with the rest retrieved from reference TRBV2 and TRBJ2-5, is EPEVTQTPSHQVTQMGQEVILRCVPISNHLYFYWYRQILGQKVEFLVSFYNNEISEKSEIFDDQFSVERPDGSNFTLKIRSTKLEDSAMYFCASSETRAGETQYFGPGTRLLVL.

The CDR3 nucleotides are TGCGCCAGCAGCCAGGTACCTACGGACAGGGGTGGACCAAACATTCAGTACTTC. This encodes CASSQVPTDRGGPNIQYF. The chain uses TRBV4-1 and TRBJ2-4; 9 positions agree with TRBD1. J lost 6 bases, V lost 3 bases, and 15 bases had no gene match. The CDR3 consists of 18 residues. CDR1 is MGHRA, CDR2 YSYEKL, per germline.

This chain links TRBV7-9 with TRBJ2-1; D may match TRBD1 or TRBD2 (5 bases each). Germline V gene data show CDR1 as SEHNR and CDR2 as FQNEAQ (reference sequence). The CDR3 contains 15 residues. V was shortened by 5 bases and J by 2 bases, with 13 bases between the two germline ends. The CDR3 DNA reads TGTGCCAGCAGCCCTGGGGCTAGCCCCTACAATGAGCAGTTCTTC. It codes for CASSPGASPYNEQFF. The whole variable domain, remainder taken from reference TRBV7-9 and TRBJ2-1, is DTGVSQNPRHKITKRGQNVTFRCDPISEHNRLYWYRQTLGQGPEFLTYFQNEAQLEKSRLLSDRFSAERPKGSFSTLEIQRTEQGDSAMYLCASSPGASPYNEQFFGPGTRLTVL.

The chain employs TRBV2 and TRBJ1-5, with D perhaps TRBD1 (6 bases). Between the trimmed V and J ends, which lost 6 bases and 1 base, there was a span of 19 bases. The germline V gene encodes CDR1 SNHLY and CDR2 FYNNEI. CDR3 length: 17 residues. CDR3 DNA sequence: TGTGCCAGCAGAGCGGACAGCTCTCTCTTGAGCAATCAGCCCCAGCATTTT. Translating it yields CASRADSSLLSNQPQHF.

The chain uses TRBV10-3 and TRBJ1-1, with D possibly TRBD1 on 5 matching bases. The V and J ends lost 5 bases and 2 bases respectively, with 9 bases between them. Germline V gene lookup returns CDR1 ENHRY and CDR2 SYGVKD. This CDR3 contains 13 residues. CDR3 in DNA: TGTGCCATCAGTATACAGGACAACACTGAAGCTTTCTTT. Its translation is CAISIQDNTEAFF.

The rearrangement links TRBV7-8 to TRBJ2-2, with 8 nucleotides matching TRBD1. There are 15 residues in the CDR3. Germline loops: CDR1 SGHVS, CDR2 FQNEAQ. With 0 bases clipped from V and 9 bases from J, the junction kept 6 bases outside the gene matches. The CDR3 protein is CASSLATGGTRELFF. The CDR3 bases are TGTGCCAGCAGCTTAGCCACAGGGGGAACCCGGGAGCTGTTTTTT. Together with reference TRBV7-8 and TRBJ2-2, the CDR3 gives the full variable domain: GAGVSQSPRYKVAKRGQDVALRCDPISGHVSLFWYQQALGQGPEFLTYFQNEAQLDKSGLPSDRFFAERPEGSVSTLKIQRTQQEDSAVYLCASSLATGGTRELFFGEGSRLTVL.

The chain combines TRBV3-1 (or the pseudogene TRBV3-2) with TRBJ2-1, with TRBD2 identical over 11 bases. Germline lookup yields CDR1 LGHDT and CDR2 YNNKEL (reference sequence). The junction had 4 bases not matched to a gene; V was cut back by 0 bases and J by 9 bases. The CDR3 covers 15 residues. CDR3 amino acids: CASSQELAGVGEQFF. The CDR3 coding sequence is TGTGCCAGCAGCCAAGAACTAGCGGGAGTGGGTGAGCAGTTCTTC.

The rearrangement links TRBV15 to TRBJ2-5, with a weak D call TRBD2 (7 bases). Trimming pared 5 bases from V and 0 bases from J, leaving 10 bases between. Per germline, CDR1 LNHNV and CDR2 YYDKDF (reference sequence). The CDR3 contains 14 residues. The DNA of the CDR3 is TGTGCCACCAGCGGCGGGGGCTACCAAGAGACCCAGTACTTC. Amino acids: CATSGGGYQETQYF.

In its sample, this clone was seen once. J is TRBJ1-1 and V is TRBV19, with D tentatively TRBD1 (6 bases). Germline CDR1 and CDR2: LNHDA and SQIVND (reference sequence). The CDR3 runs 14 residues. V lost 5 bases to trimming and J lost 4 bases, with 14 bases between them. The CDR3 region is CASSPVAGATEAFF. CDR3 DNA sequence: TGTGCCAGTAGTCCCGTGGCAGGGGCCACTGAAGCTTTCTTT.

This clone was observed a single time. The chain recombines TRBV15 with TRBJ2-2; D unclear. The CDR3 spans 15 residues. In germline, CDR1 is LNHNV, CDR2 YYDKDF (reference sequence). Trimming took 0 bases from V and 2 from J, leaving 7 bases between them. Here the CDR3 DNA reads TGTGCCACCAGCAGAGATTCGGCTAACACCGGGGAGCTGTTTTTT. This sequence encodes CATSRDSANTGELFF. Complete variable domain (other parts from reference TRBV15 and TRBJ2-2): DAMVIQNPRYQVTQFGKPVTLSCSQTLNHNVMYWYQQKSSQAPKLLFHYYDKDFNNEADTPDNFQSRRPNTSFCFLDIRSPGLGDTAMYLCATSRDSANTGELFFGEGSRLTVL.

The J gene is TRBJ2-1, the V gene TRBV7-8; 9 nucleotides align to TRBD2. The CDR3 spans 16 residues. In germline, CDR1 is SGHVS, CDR2 FQNEAQ. V lost 4 bases to trimming and J lost 5 bases; unmatched junction nucleotides: 9. The CDR3 DNA follows: TGTGCCAGCAGCTCCCTTAGCGGGAGTATCGACAATGAGCAGTTCTTC. It yields the protein CASSSLSGSIDNEQFF.

The chain recombines TRBV5-1 with TRBJ2-3, with D tentatively TRBD2 (7 bases). This CDR3 is 15 amino acids long. Trimming took off 4 bases at V and 6 bases at J, with 18 bases between the two ends. CDR1 and CDR2 from the germline V gene are SGHRS and YFSETQ. The CDR3 coding sequence is TGCGCCAGCAGCCTACAAGGGGGGGACTATGATACGCAGTATTTT. It translates to CASSLQGGDYDTQYF.

V is TRBV2 and J is TRBJ1-5; 9 bases are shared with TRBD1. The CDR3 is made up of 13 amino acids. The ends lost 6 bases at V and 7 bases at J; junction bases unmatched: 4. The germline gives CDR1 SNHLY, CDR2 FYNNEI. CDR3 DNA sequence: TGTGCCAGCAGACAGGGGGCAGGGCAGCCCCAGCATTTT. Translation gives CASRQGAGQPQHF.

The chain is built from TRBV5-4 and TRBJ1-1; a weak D match, TRBD1 (6 bases). The CDR3 runs 13 residues. V dropped 2 bases and J dropped 5 bases, with 10 bases sitting between them. Germline V gene sequence: CDR1 SGHNT, CDR2 YYREEE (reference sequence). The CDR3 bases are TGTGCCAGCAGCTTTGGGGGGCGGACTGAAGCTTTCTTT. Translated, it gives CASSFGGRTEAFF.

The chain is built from TRBV19 and TRBJ1-1; 7 bases are a match to TRBD1. Per germline, CDR1 LNHDA and CDR2 SQIVND (reference sequence). This CDR3 spans 15 amino acids. The trim removed 6 bases at V and 0 bases at J, leaving 7 bases unmatched. The DNA of the CDR3 is TGTGCCAGTAGCATAAGGGGGCGTATGAACACTGAAGCTTTCTTT. This sequence encodes CASSIRGRMNTEAFF.